This T cell receptor (beta chain) emerged from a study of beta chain features in type 1 diabetes. Across the study: Age and gender were similar between patients and healthy donors, as were cell yields.

As every portion of the isolated RNA was reverse transcribed, the sequencing read expressed TCRB transcripts. Measured with immunoSEQ multiplex PCR; TCRdb has only the in-frame clones, and not every one. The sample includes about 640,000 clones, over 10% seen only once; the top ten take around 0.12%. Worth noting for this clone: Its antigen is not identified.

The CDR3 length is 13 residues. Deletions cut 9 bases from V and 2 bases from J, with 13 bases between. Germline-derived CDR1 and CDR2 are LNHDA and SQIVND (reference sequence). Study outcomes and limitations: Moderately but significantly shorter TCRB CDR3s were found in Type 1 diabetes patients in all four CD4+ subsets.

The sequencing sample was made of naive CD4+ T cells from blood. The clonotype was recovered from a man aged 25-45 years with type 1 diabetes. The gene calls are TRBV19 and TRBJ1-2; tentative D call: TRBD1 (6 bases). This CDR3 is CASGGQGNYGYTF. The CDR3 bases are TGTGCCAGCGGTGGGCAGGGGAACTATGGCTACACCTTC. Looking up the rest from reference TRBV19 and TRBJ1-2 gives the full variable domain: DGGITQSPKYLFRKEGQNVTLSCEQNLNHDAMYWYRQDPGQGLRLIYYSQIVNDFQKGDIAEGYSVSREKKESFPLTVTSAQKNPTAFYLCASGGQGNYGYTFGSGTRLTVV.